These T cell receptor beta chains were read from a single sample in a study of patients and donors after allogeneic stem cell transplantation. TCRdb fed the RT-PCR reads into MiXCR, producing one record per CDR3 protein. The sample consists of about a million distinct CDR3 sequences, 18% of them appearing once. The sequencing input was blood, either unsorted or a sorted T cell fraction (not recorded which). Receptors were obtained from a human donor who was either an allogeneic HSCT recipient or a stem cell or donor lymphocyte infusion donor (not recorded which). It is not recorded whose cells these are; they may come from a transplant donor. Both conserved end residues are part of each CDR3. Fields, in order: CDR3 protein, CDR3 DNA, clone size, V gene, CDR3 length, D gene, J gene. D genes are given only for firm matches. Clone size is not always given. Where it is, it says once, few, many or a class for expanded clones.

CDR3aa: CASSIDRGPYEQYF; CDR3nt: TGTGCCAGCAGTATAGACAGGGGCCCCTACGAGCAGTACTTC; abundance: .; v_gene: TRBV7-2; len: 14; d_gene: TRBD1; j_gene: TRBJ2-7
CDR3aa: CASKGGGSRNQPQHF; CDR3nt: TGTGCCAGCAAGGGTGGTGGGTCTCGCAATCAGCCCCAGCATTTT; abundance: .; v_gene: TRBV6-1; len: 15; d_gene: .; j_gene: TRBJ1-5
CDR3aa: CASSYQTGFGETQYF; CDR3nt: TGTGCCAGCAGTTACCAGACAGGTTTTGGGGAGACCCAGTACTTC; abundance: .; v_gene: TRBV6-5; len: 15; d_gene: .; j_gene: TRBJ2-5
CDR3aa: CASSLAVQFQETQYF; CDR3nt: TGTGCCAGCAGCCTCGCCGTACAGTTCCAAGAGACCCAGTACTTC; abundance: few; v_gene: TRBV7-8; len: 15; d_gene: .; j_gene: TRBJ2-5
CDR3aa: CASSVAGLLRDTQYF; CDR3nt: TGTGCCAGCAGCGTAGCGGGACTCTTACGGGATACGCAGTATTTT; abundance: .; v_gene: TRBV9; len: 15; d_gene: .; j_gene: TRBJ2-3
CDR3aa: CASSVERSGTGDGYTF; CDR3nt: TGTGCCAGCAGCGTAGAGCGTTCCGGGACAGGGGATGGCTACACCTTC; abundance: .; v_gene: TRBV9; len: 16; d_gene: TRBD1; j_gene: TRBJ1-2
CDR3aa: CASSWTGQETQYF; CDR3nt: TGTGCCAGCAGTTGGACAGGCCAAGAGACCCAGTACTTC; abundance: many; v_gene: TRBV6-5; len: 13; d_gene: TRBD1; j_gene: TRBJ2-5
CDR3aa: CSVRGDSRTYNEQFF; CDR3nt: TGCAGCGTTCGGGGGGACAGCCGGACCTACAATGAGCAGTTCTTC; abundance: .; v_gene: TRBV29-1; len: 15; d_gene: .; j_gene: TRBJ2-1
CDR3aa: CASSRLPGEGAYNEQFF; CDR3nt: TGTGCCAGCAGCCGCCTTCCGGGAGAAGGAGCCTACAATGAGCAGTTCTTC; abundance: few; v_gene: TRBV7-9; len: 17; d_gene: .; j_gene: TRBJ2-1
CDR3aa: CATSGTGTSPLHF; CDR3nt: TGTGCCACCTCCGGGACAGGGACCTCACCCCTCCACTTT; abundance: .; v_gene: TRBV25-1; len: 13; d_gene: TRBD1; j_gene: TRBJ1-6
CDR3aa: CAINPGLAGNEQFF; CDR3nt: TGTGCCATCAACCCGGGACTAGCGGGGAATGAGCAGTTCTTC; abundance: few; v_gene: TRBV10-3; len: 14; d_gene: TRBD2; j_gene: TRBJ2-1
CDR3aa: CSARDPSGGYEQYF; CDR3nt: TGCAGTGCTAGAGATCCGAGCGGGGGTTACGAGCAGTACTTC; abundance: few; v_gene: TRBV20-1; len: 14; d_gene: TRBD2; j_gene: TRBJ2-7
CDR3aa: CASAGQDTGELFF; CDR3nt: TGCGCCAGCGCGGGACAGGACACCGGGGAGCTGTTTTTT; abundance: .; v_gene: TRBV5-1; len: 13; d_gene: TRBD1; j_gene: TRBJ2-2
CDR3aa: CASSLRGPSNYGYTF; CDR3nt: TGTGCCAGCAGTTTAAGGGGCCCTTCTAACTATGGCTACACCTTC; abundance: .; v_gene: TRBV12-3/TRBV12-4; len: 15; d_gene: .; j_gene: TRBJ1-2
CDR3aa: CASTQGGEAFDTQYF; CDR3nt: TGCGCCAGCACCCAAGGGGGGGAAGCTTTTGATACGCAGTATTTT; abundance: .; v_gene: TRBV4-3; len: 15; d_gene: .; j_gene: TRBJ2-3
CDR3aa: CASSLVISSGSKAGELFF; CDR3nt: TGTGCCAGCAGCTTAGTCATTAGTAGCGGGTCAAAAGCCGGGGAGCTGTTTTTT; abundance: many; v_gene: TRBV11-2; len: 18; d_gene: TRBD2; j_gene: TRBJ2-2
CDR3aa: CASSHRDPGTDTQYF; CDR3nt: TGCGCCAGCAGCCACCGGGACCCAGGCACAGATACGCAGTATTTT; abundance: .; v_gene: TRBV5-1; len: 15; d_gene: .; j_gene: TRBJ2-3
CDR3aa: CASSKTSGSSLEQYF; CDR3nt: TGTGCCAGCAGCAAGACTAGCGGGAGCTCCCTCGAGCAGTACTTC; abundance: .; v_gene: TRBV13; len: 15; d_gene: TRBD2; j_gene: TRBJ2-7